The 29 T cell receptor beta chains reported below all come from one sample, sequenced in a study of T-cell memory formation after mild COVID-19. TCRdb redid the calling of the 5' RACE reads with MiXCR, one entry per CDR3 protein. This sample has 250,000 to 300,000 distinct CDR3 sequences, with roughly 17% found just once. The sample comprised PBMCs or a T cell subset sorted from them (not recorded which). The receptors here all came from a man younger than 30 who had mild COVID-19 (a few samples of this study predate the infection). Cell type and time point are not known.

The rearrangement links TRBV18 to TRBJ1-1; 7 bases fit TRBD1. This CDR3 spans 18 amino acids. The V and J ends lost 3 bases and 1 base, in that order; junction bases with no gene match: 14. The germline V gene encodes CDR1 KGHSH and CDR2 LQKENI. The CDR3 region has the DNA TGTGCCAGCTCACCCAATTTGGCCCAGGGGGGGTCGAACACTGAAGCTTTCTTT. Its translation is CASSPNLAQGGSNTEAFF.

The V call is TRBV12-3 or TRBV12-4, the J call TRBJ1-2; 9 nucleotides match TRBD1. V lost 6 bases and J lost 5; bases outside the gene matches: 7. CDR3 length: 14 amino acids. CDR3 bases: TGTGCCAGCAGCCCCACAGGGGGCAGTTATGGCTACACCTTC. This gives the protein CASSPTGGSYGYTF.

This chain uses TRBV4-1 with TRBJ1-5; maybe TRBD1 (5 bases). The germline gives CDR1 MGHRA, CDR2 YSYEKL. V lost 3 bases to trimming and J lost 6 bases, with 18 bases between them. The CDR3 contains 16 residues. This CDR3 reads CASSHPLGGRRQPQHF. In nucleotides, the CDR3 is TGCGCCAGCAGCCATCCACTCGGGGGGAGGCGTCAGCCCCAGCATTTT.

This clonotype occurred many times. A read error may account for a junction end that differs from germline. CDR3 sequence (DNA): TGTGCCAGCAGTATCGGGACATACATTGAGCAGTTCTTC. Amino acid sequence: CASSIGTYIEQFF. The chain employs TRBV6-2 or TRBV6-3 and TRBJ2-1, with D perhaps TRBD1 (6 bases). CDR3 length equals 13 residues. CDR1 is MNHEY, CDR2 SVGEGT, per germline.

In its sample, this clonotype was seen many times. This chain uses TRBV6-4 with TRBJ2-1; tentatively, D is TRBD1 (5 bases). The CDR3 is made up of 16 amino acids. V was clipped by 2 bases and J by 2 bases, with 13 bases between them. CDR1 and CDR2 (germline): MRHNA, SNTAGT. Here the CDR3 reads CASSDDDRAPYNEQFF. CDR3 bases: TGTGCCAGCAGTGACGACGACAGAGCTCCCTACAATGAGCAGTTCTTC.

The chain employs TRBV20-1 and TRBJ1-5; D may be TRBD1 (5 bases). The V end was cut by 2 bases, the J end by 7 bases, with 18 bases between. The germline gives CDR1 DFQATT, CDR2 SNEGSKA (reference sequence). CDR3 length: 15 amino acids. Here the CDR3 reads CSARQGESIDQPQHF. The CDR3 DNA sequence: TGCAGTGCTAGACAGGGTGAGTCAATCGACCAGCCCCAGCATTTT.

This clonotype has more than one count but fewer than ten. The chain links TRBV7-9 to TRBJ1-3, with D tentatively TRBD1 (5 bases). The CDR3 consists of 13 residues. Germline CDR1 SEHNR, CDR2 FQNEAQ (reference sequence). Deletions cut 3 bases from V and 3 bases from J, with 6 bases between. CDR3 coding DNA: TGTGCCAGCAGCTTTACAGGTGGAAACACCATATATTTT. Its protein is CASSFTGGNTIYF.

This clonotype was counted only a few times. The CDR3 region is CASSLTGGEANEQFF. DNA for the CDR3: TGCGCCAGCAGCTTGACAGGGGGCGAAGCCAATGAGCAGTTCTTC. The rearrangement links TRBV5-1 to TRBJ2-1; 9 bases align to TRBD1. Germline values: CDR1 SGHRS, CDR2 YFSETQ. There are 15 residues in the CDR3. Trimming removed 1 base from V and 6 bases from J; junction bases left unmatched: 5.

The CDR3 loop is CASSPTSGQGHEQFF. The CDR3, as DNA: TGTGCCAGCAGTCCTACCAGTGGGCAGGGCCATGAGCAGTTCTTC. This chain connects TRBV27 to TRBJ2-1; a weak D match, TRBD1 (5 bases). Trimming removed 5 bases at V and 8 bases at J, with 19 bases between. Germline assignment: CDR1 MNHEY and CDR2 SMNVEV (reference sequence). This CDR3 comprises 15 residues.

DNA for the CDR3: TGCGCCAGCAGCTTGGTGGACGGTCAAGAGACCCAGTACTTC. This gives the protein CASSLVDGQETQYF. The chain carries TRBV5-1 and TRBJ2-5; D unresolved. V lost 0 bases, J lost 2 bases, and 8 bases lay in between. CDR1 is SGHRS, CDR2 YFSETQ, per germline. This CDR3 contains 14 residues. Looking up the rest from reference TRBV5-1 and TRBJ2-5 gives the full variable domain: KAGVTQTPRYLIKTRGQQVTLSCSPISGHRSVSWYQQTPGQGLQFLFEYFSETQRNKGNFPGRFSGRQFSNSRSEMNVSTLELGDSALYLCASSLVDGQETQYFGPGTRLLVL.

This clonotype has only one observation. This chain connects TRBV4-1 to TRBJ1-2; 9 nucleotides agree with TRBD1. CDR3 length: 16 residues. Germline lookup yields CDR1 MGHRA and CDR2 YSYEKL. The V and J ends lost 1 base and 5 bases, in that order; junction bases with no gene match: 8. The CDR3 bases are TGCGCCAGCAGCCAAGTCGGGACAGGGAGCCTTTATGGCTACACCTTC. It codes for CASSQVGTGSLYGYTF.

In this sample, this clonotype turned up a few times. V usage is TRBV27 and J usage is TRBJ1-4, with D tentatively TRBD1 (5 bases). Germline CDR1 MNHEY, CDR2 SMNVEV (reference sequence). Between the trimmed V and J ends, which lost 5 bases and 10 bases, there was a span of 11 bases. CDR3 length: 12 residues. The CDR3 nucleotides are TGTGCCAGCAGTCAAGTCGGGGGAAAACTGTTTTTT. Translating gives CASSQVGGKLFF.

The table lists this clonotype with a count of one. This rearrangement joins TRBV12-3 or TRBV12-4 to TRBJ2-5; D is uncertain. This CDR3 contains 11 residues. Trimming left V 5 bases short and J 6 bases short, with 7 bases between. The CDR3 sequence: CASSQGKTQYF. CDR3 bases: TGTGCCAGCAGTCAAGGGAAGACCCAGTACTTC.

This clonotype has just a few counts. The chain joins TRBV7-2 to TRBJ2-3, with 9 positions matching TRBD2. The CDR3 has 13 amino acids. The ends lost 8 bases at V and 4 bases at J; junction bases unmatched: 4. Germline CDR1 is SGHTA and CDR2 is FQGNSA. In DNA form, the CDR3 reads TGTGCCAGCCGGGCGGGGGGGCCAGATACGCAGTATTTT. Protein: CASRAGGPDTQYF.

This clonotype occurred a few times. The V gene is TRBV19, the J gene TRBJ2-2; 7 bases line up with TRBD1. V was pared by 6 bases and J by 4 bases, with 5 bases of the junction left unmatched. Germline V gene data show CDR1 as LNHDA and CDR2 as SQIVND (reference sequence). This CDR3 is 14 amino acids long. The CDR3 spells CASRKTGITGELFF. CDR3 bases: TGTGCCAGTAGAAAGACAGGGATCACCGGGGAGCTGTTTTTT.

This clonotype occurred a few times. V usage is TRBV11-2 and J usage is TRBJ1-1; 7 bases align to TRBD1. The CDR3 has 14 residues. Germline CDR1 is SGHAT and CDR2 is FQNNGV. The junction had 7 bases not matched to a gene; V was cut back by 5 bases and J by 4 bases. CDR3 nucleotide sequence: TGTGCCAGCAGCCAGACAGGGCGGGGCACTGAAGCTTTCTTT. It translates to CASSQTGRGTEAFF.

In its sample, this clonotype was seen many times. The chain employs TRBV7-3 and TRBJ2-1; 7 bases agree with TRBD2. Germline lookup yields CDR1 SGHTA and CDR2 FQGTGA. V was pared by 4 bases and J by 0 bases, with 3 bases of the junction left unmatched. The CDR3 spans 15 residues. CDR3: CASSYWGGSYNEQFF. CDR3 bases: TGTGCCAGCAGCTACTGGGGGGGCTCCTACAATGAGCAGTTCTTC.

The table lists this clonotype with a few counts. The chain carries TRBV6-1 and TRBJ2-3; 7 nucleotides line up with TRBD1. This CDR3 contains 15 residues. With 6 bases clipped from V and 2 bases from J, the junction kept 8 bases outside the gene matches. The germline CDR1 and CDR2 sequences are MNHNS and SASEGT. DNA of the CDR3: TGTGCCAGCAGGCCGACAGGGCTCTCCACAGATACGCAGTATTTT. Translating gives CASRPTGLSTDTQYF.

The chain recombines TRBV6-1 with TRBJ1-2; 7 bases map to TRBD1. J lost 7 bases, V lost 8 bases, and 16 bases had no gene match. CDR1 is MNHNS, CDR2 SASEGT, per germline. The CDR3 loop spans 15 amino acids. The CDR3 coding sequence is TGTGCCAGCCAACTAGGTCGGGGACAGTTCTTTGGCTACACCTTC. It codes for CASQLGRGQFFGYTF.

The chain is built from TRBV5-1 and TRBJ2-1, with 7 nucleotides matching TRBD1. Per germline, CDR1 SGHRS and CDR2 YFSETQ. The CDR3 is made up of 17 amino acids. With V trimmed by 0 bases and J by 4 bases, 10 bases remained unmatched. The CDR3 is CASSLARTGTLYNEQFF. The CDR3 DNA follows: TGCGCCAGCAGCTTGGCCAGGACAGGAACCCTTTACAATGAGCAGTTCTTC.

The rearrangement links TRBV12-3 or TRBV12-4 to TRBJ2-7; D is possibly TRBD1 or TRBD2 (6 bases each). V was cut by 1 base and J by 6 bases, with 16 bases left in between. CDR3 length: 15 amino acids. DNA for the CDR3: TGTGCCAGCAGTTTAGGGGGCGGGACACAAGGCGAGCAGTACGTC. Translated, it gives CASSLGGGTQGEQYV.

This clonotype came up many times. The rearrangement joins TRBV15 to TRBJ2-5; D ambiguous. Germline V gene lookup returns CDR1 LNHNV and CDR2 YYDKDF (reference sequence). There are 15 residues in the CDR3. V was shortened by 0 bases and J by 5 bases, with 13 bases between the two germline ends. The CDR3 loop is CATSRERQRVETQYF. For the CDR3, the DNA is TGTGCCACCAGCAGAGAGAGGCAAAGGGTGGAGACCCAGTACTTC.

This clonotype was seen more than once but under ten times. This chain links TRBV6-1 with TRBJ2-3; D is possibly TRBD1 or TRBD2 (7 bases each). The CDR3 runs 15 residues. Per the germline V gene, CDR1 is MNHNS and CDR2 is SASEGT. The ends were cut back, 3 bases at V and 7 bases at J, with 17 bases in the middle. The CDR3 sequence: CASSEGGGATYTQYF. CDR3 bases: TGTGCCAGCAGTGAGGGAGGGGGCGCGACATATACGCAGTATTTT.

This rearrangement joins TRBV24-1 to TRBJ2-5, with 8 bases identical to TRBD1. V shed 6 bases, J shed 2 bases, and the junction held 7 bases outside the gene matches. Germline assignment: CDR1 KGHDR and CDR2 SFDVKD. This CDR3 has 15 amino acids. The CDR3 DNA is TGTGCCACCAGTTCGGACAGGGAGATACAAGAGACCCAGTACTTC. It encodes CATSSDREIQETQYF.

This clonotype was found a few times. This chain connects TRBV5-1 to TRBJ2-5; D is ambiguous. The CDR3 has 14 residues. Germline loops: CDR1 SGHRS, CDR2 YFSETQ. Between the trimmed V and J ends, which lost 4 bases and 6 bases, there was a span of 16 bases. The CDR3 DNA reads as TGCGCCAGCAGCCTGGATGGCTCTCAGAAGACCCAGTACTTC. Its protein is CASSLDGSQKTQYF.

This clonotype came up many times. The chain joins TRBV15 to TRBJ1-5; no clear D. The CDR3 totals 16 residues. V lost 3 bases and J 5 bases, leaving 17 bases between the germline ends. Germline assignment: CDR1 LNHNV and CDR2 YYDKDF (reference sequence). The CDR3 loop is CATSSGLWQIYQPQHF. CDR3 bases: TGTGCCACCAGCAGTGGCCTCTGGCAGATCTATCAGCCCCAGCATTTT.

V usage is TRBV5-6 and J usage is TRBJ2-7; 9 bases line up with TRBD1. CDR3 length equals 18 residues. The V gene's germline CDR1 is SGHDT and CDR2 YYEEEE. With V trimmed by 5 bases and J by 5 bases, 20 bases remained unmatched. The CDR3 reads CASRIRGQGNGVRHEQYV. The CDR3 DNA reads as TGTGCCAGCAGAATTAGGGGACAGGGAAACGGAGTGCGGCACGAGCAGTACGTC.

This sequence joins TRBV29-1 and TRBJ2-7, with TRBD1 matching 8 bases. Germline CDR1 is SQVTM and CDR2 is ANQGSEA. This CDR3 region has 14 residues. J gave up 3 bases and V 3 bases, and 7 bases lay outside the gene matches. CDR3 in DNA: TGCAGCGTTGAGGCCAGGGGGCGTAACTACGAGCAGTACTTC. As protein: CSVEARGRNYEQYF.

With respect to this clonotype: At one boundary the junction diverges from the germline segment, which might be a read error. This sequence joins TRBV4-1 and TRBJ2-5, with D possibly being TRBD1 (6 bases). Germline CDR1 MGHRA, CDR2 YSYEKL. The CDR3 sequence is 14 residues long. CDR3 residues: CASSQATGQETQYF. Here the CDR3 DNA reads TGCGCCAGCAGCCAAGCGACAGGACAAGAGACCCAGTACTTT.